This T cell receptor (beta chain) was profiled in a study of post-analysis software for immune sequencing data. The length of the CDR3 is 15 residues. Germline CDR1 and CDR2: SGHRS and YFSETQ. The junction had 5 bases not matched to a gene; V was cut back by 7 bases and J by 2 bases. Details on this clonotype: Its cognate antigen is unknown.

Study-wide points: Patients used about five TRBV segments, including TRBV5-6, TRBV5-1 and TRBV20-1, more often than controls.

Unique molecular identifiers tagged the TCR beta cDNA libraries. TCRdb re-called the PCR reads through MiXCR, storing one row per CDR3 protein. The table includes a few hundred thousand distinct CDR3 sequences, roughly 30% detected once. This receptor was identified in a girl aged 10 to 17 with multiple sclerosis. The sample taken for sequencing was blood. This sequence joins TRBV5-1 and TRBJ2-7; 14 bases fit TRBD2. CDR3 protein: CASSEGLAGAYEQYF. CDR3 DNA sequence: TGCGCCAGCTCGGAGGGACTAGCGGGGGCCTACGAGCAGTACTTC.